This record concerns one T cell receptor beta chain sequence. These data come from a study of blood T cell repertoires in COVID-19. Overall study context: There were acute and convalescent COVID-19 samples, and they came from the United States, Italy and Spain.

The CDR3 sequence is 15 residues long. Deletions cut 1 base from V and 4 bases from J, with 11 bases between. Looked up from germline, CDR1 is LNHNV and CDR2 is YYDKDF (reference sequence). In the authors' methods: Amplification with reference gene primers provided the estimates of nucleated cell counts. Measured with immunoSEQ multiplex PCR; TCRdb has only the in-frame clones, and not every one. For V, J and clone size, that table is used; D and trimming come from the DNA. The sample holds around 620,000 clones, over 80% seen once. Sequenced: peripheral blood. The rearrangement uses TRBV15 and TRBJ1-3; D is possibly TRBD1 (6 bases). This TCR was recovered from a woman under 30 with acute or convalescent COVID-19. CDR3 bases: TGTGCCACCAGCAGAGCACAGGGTTCGGGAAACACCATATATTTT. This gives the protein CATSRAQGSGNTIYF.